The source of this T cell receptor beta chain is a study of patients and donors after allogeneic stem cell transplantation. From the RT-PCR reads, TCRdb called clonotypes with MiXCR, one entry per CDR3 protein. The table shows roughly 230,000 distinct CDR3 sequences, with 11% to 15% occurring only once. The germline gives CDR1 DFQATT, CDR2 SNEGSKA (reference sequence). The CDR3 is 16 residues long. Unmatched junction bases numbered 11, after V lost 0 bases and J lost 4 bases. This sequence was found in a human donor who was either an allogeneic HSCT recipient or a stem cell or donor lymphocyte infusion donor (not recorded which). It is not recorded whose cells these are; they may come from a transplant donor. The specimen was blood, either unsorted or a sorted T cell fraction (not recorded which). The chain employs TRBV20-1 and TRBJ1-2; 7 bases are shared with TRBD1. In nucleotides, the CDR3 is TGCAGTGCTAGAGATTTATGGGACAGAAAGCTCTATGGCTACACCTTC. It encodes CSARDLWDRKLYGYTF.